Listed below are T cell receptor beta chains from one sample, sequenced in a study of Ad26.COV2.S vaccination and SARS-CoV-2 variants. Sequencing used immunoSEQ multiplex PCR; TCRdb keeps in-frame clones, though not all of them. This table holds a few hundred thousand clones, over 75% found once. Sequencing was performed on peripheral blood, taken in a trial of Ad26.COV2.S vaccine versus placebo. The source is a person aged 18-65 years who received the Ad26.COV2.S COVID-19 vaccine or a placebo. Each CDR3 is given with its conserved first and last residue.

cdr3_aa: CASRGPRTSGGSYNEQFF
v_call: TRBV10-2
j_call: TRBJ2-1

cdr3_aa: CASSARTGGRETQYF
v_call: TRBV11-1
j_call: TRBJ2-5

cdr3_aa: CASRLRGAPYNEQFF
v_call: TRBV28
j_call: TRBJ2-1

cdr3_aa: CASTQAGNSSPLHF
v_call: TRBV9
j_call: TRBJ1-6

cdr3_aa: CASSLSQAEVTF
v_call: TRBV12-3/TRBV12-4
j_call: TRBJ1-2

cdr3_aa: CASHSRGQDYNEQFF
v_call: TRBV28
j_call: TRBJ2-1

cdr3_aa: CASSQDWSYEQYF
v_call: TRBV3-1/TRBV3-2
j_call: TRBJ2-7

cdr3_aa: CASSYPIGNRGPRETQYF
v_call: TRBV6-2/TRBV6-3
j_call: TRBJ2-5

cdr3_aa: CASSGREGAVPYEQYF
v_call: TRBV2
j_call: TRBJ2-7

cdr3_aa: CASSNRDPSRGNSPLHF
v_call: TRBV9
j_call: TRBJ1-6

cdr3_aa: CASSLWGARADTEAFF
v_call: TRBV5-1
j_call: TRBJ1-1

cdr3_aa: CASSLWGRNSPLHF
v_call: TRBV25-1
j_call: TRBJ1-6

cdr3_aa: CASSMGGPYNEQFF
v_call: TRBV19
j_call: TRBJ2-1

cdr3_aa: CVSSLPPVNTEAFF
v_call: TRBV28
j_call: TRBJ1-1

cdr3_aa: CASRRKLSGAIRTQYF
v_call: TRBV21-1
j_call: TRBJ2-3

cdr3_aa: CASQDMAQETQYF
v_call: TRBV5-1
j_call: TRBJ2-5

cdr3_aa: CASSRGATEAFF
v_call: TRBV6-6
j_call: TRBJ1-1

cdr3_aa: CATQGLAGANNEQFF
v_call: TRBV15
j_call: TRBJ2-1

cdr3_aa: CAISGEGTDIPGNTIYF
v_call: TRBV10-3
j_call: TRBJ1-3

cdr3_aa: CASISAMGNTEAFF
v_call: TRBV19
j_call: TRBJ1-1

cdr3_aa: CASSLVAGGNNEQFF
v_call: TRBV5-5
j_call: TRBJ2-1

cdr3_aa: CASSLGTNYGYTF
v_call: TRBV13
j_call: TRBJ1-2

cdr3_aa: CASSSGPANGELFF
v_call: TRBV5-1
j_call: TRBJ2-2

cdr3_aa: CASSHPRTGENGYTF
v_call: TRBV4-2
j_call: TRBJ1-2

cdr3_aa: CASSPVEYSSRGNTIYF
v_call: TRBV28
j_call: TRBJ1-3

cdr3_aa: CASSSSGTSGYTF
v_call: TRBV10-1
j_call: TRBJ1-2

cdr3_aa: CASSPLTGGVSYTEAFF
v_call: TRBV7-8
j_call: TRBJ1-1

cdr3_aa: CAITTGTGGTGELFF
v_call: TRBV10-3
j_call: TRBJ2-2

cdr3_aa: CASSEGPRGGETQYF
v_call: TRBV6-1
j_call: TRBJ2-5

cdr3_aa: CSASLVLTYNEQFF
v_call: TRBV20-1
j_call: TRBJ2-1

cdr3_aa: CASSRHRSADNQPQHF
v_call: TRBV6-2/TRBV6-3
j_call: TRBJ1-5

cdr3_aa: CASSSGTSGLYEQYF
v_call: TRBV28
j_call: TRBJ2-7